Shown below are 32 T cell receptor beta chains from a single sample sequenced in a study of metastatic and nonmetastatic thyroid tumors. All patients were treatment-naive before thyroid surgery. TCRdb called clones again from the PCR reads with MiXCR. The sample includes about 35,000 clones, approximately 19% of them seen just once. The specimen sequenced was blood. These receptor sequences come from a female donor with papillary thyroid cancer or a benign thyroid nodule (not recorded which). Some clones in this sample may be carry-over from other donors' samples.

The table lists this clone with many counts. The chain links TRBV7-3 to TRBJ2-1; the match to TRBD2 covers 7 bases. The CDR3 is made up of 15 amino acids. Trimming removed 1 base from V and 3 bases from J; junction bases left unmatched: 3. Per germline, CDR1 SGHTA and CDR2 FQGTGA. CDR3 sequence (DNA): TGTGCCAGCAGCTTAAAACGGGAGGACTACAATGAGCAGTTCTTC. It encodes CASSLKREDYNEQFF.

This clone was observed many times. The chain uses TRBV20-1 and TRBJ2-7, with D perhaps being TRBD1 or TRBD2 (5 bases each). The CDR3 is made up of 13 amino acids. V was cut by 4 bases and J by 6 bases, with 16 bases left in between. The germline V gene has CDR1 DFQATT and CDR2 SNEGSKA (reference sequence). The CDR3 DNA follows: TGCAGTGCTAACCCGGGACCCGCCCTCGAGCAGTACTTC. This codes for CSANPGPALEQYF.

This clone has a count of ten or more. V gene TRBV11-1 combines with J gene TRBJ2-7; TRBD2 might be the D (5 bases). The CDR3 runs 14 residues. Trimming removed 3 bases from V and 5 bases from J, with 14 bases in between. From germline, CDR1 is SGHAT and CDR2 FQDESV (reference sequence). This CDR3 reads CASSFSDYRDEQYF. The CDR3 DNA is TGTGCCAGCAGCTTCTCCGACTACAGAGACGAGCAGTACTTC.

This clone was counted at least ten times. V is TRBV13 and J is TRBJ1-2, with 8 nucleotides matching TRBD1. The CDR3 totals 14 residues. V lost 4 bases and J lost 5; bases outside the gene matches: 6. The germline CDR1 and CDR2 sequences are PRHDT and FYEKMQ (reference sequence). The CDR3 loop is CASSSQGEGYGYTF. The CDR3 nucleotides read TGTGCCAGCAGCTCACAGGGGGAAGGGTATGGCTACACCTTC.

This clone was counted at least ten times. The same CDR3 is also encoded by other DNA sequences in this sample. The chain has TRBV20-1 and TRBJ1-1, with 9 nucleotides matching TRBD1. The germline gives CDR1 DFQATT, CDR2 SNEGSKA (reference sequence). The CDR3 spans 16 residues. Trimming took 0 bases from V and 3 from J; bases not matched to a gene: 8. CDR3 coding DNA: TGCAGTGCTAGAGACCAGTCGCGGACAGGGGACACTGAAGCTTTCTTT. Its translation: CSARDQSRTGDTEAFF.

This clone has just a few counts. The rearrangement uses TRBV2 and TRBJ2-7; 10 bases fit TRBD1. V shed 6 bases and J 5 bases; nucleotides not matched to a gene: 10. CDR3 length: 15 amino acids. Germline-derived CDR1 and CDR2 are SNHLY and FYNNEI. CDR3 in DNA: TGTGCCAGCAGGGGACAGGGGTTCGGACTGGACGAGCAGTACTTC. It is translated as CASRGQGFGLDEQYF.

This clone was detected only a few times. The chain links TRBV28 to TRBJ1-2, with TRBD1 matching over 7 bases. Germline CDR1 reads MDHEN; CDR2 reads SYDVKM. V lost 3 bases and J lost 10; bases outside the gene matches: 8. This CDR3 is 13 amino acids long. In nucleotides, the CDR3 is TGTGCCAGCAGTTTGGGACAGAGTTATTTCTACACCTTC. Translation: CASSLGQSYFYTF.

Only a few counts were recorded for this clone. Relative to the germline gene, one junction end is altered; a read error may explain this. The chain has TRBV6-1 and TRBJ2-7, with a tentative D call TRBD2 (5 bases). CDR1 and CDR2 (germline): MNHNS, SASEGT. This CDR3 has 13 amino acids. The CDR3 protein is CSSSPVVRGEQYF. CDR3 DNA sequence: TGTTCCAGCAGCCCCGTGGTGCGCGGGGAGCAGTACTTC.

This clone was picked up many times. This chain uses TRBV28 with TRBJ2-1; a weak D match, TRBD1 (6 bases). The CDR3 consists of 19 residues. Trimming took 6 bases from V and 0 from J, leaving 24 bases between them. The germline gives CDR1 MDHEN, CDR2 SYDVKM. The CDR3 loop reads CASSDIGTHRRSSYNEQFF. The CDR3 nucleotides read TGTGCCAGCAGCGACATCGGGACACACAGACGGAGCTCCTACAATGAGCAGTTCTTC.

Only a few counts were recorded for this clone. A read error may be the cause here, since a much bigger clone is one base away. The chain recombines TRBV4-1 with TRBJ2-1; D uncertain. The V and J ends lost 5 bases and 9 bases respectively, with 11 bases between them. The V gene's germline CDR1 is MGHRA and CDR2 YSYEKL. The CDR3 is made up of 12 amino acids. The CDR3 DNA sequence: TGCGCCAGCAGCTCCCGGAATGGTGAGCAGTTCTTC. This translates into CASSSRNGEQFF.

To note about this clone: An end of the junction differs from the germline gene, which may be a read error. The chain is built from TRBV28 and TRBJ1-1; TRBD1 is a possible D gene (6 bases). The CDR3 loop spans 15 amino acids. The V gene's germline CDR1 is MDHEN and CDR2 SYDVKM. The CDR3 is CASTPSGQGNTEALF. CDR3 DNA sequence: TGTGCCAGCACCCCTTCAGGGCAGGGGAACACTGAAGCTTTATTT.

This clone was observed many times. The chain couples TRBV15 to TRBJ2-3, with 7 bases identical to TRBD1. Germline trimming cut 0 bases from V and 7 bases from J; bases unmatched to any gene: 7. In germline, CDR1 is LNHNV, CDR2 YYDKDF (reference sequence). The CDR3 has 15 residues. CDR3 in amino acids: CATSRETGVANTQYF. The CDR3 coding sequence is TGTGCCACCAGCAGAGAAACAGGGGTGGCAAATACGCAGTATTTT.

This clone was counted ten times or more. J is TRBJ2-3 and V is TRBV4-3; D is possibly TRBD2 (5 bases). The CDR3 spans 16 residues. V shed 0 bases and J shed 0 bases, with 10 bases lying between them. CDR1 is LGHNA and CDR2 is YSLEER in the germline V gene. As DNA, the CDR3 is TGCGCCAGCAGCCAAGATCTGAAGCGGAGCACAGATACGCAGTATTTT. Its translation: CASSQDLKRSTDTQYF.

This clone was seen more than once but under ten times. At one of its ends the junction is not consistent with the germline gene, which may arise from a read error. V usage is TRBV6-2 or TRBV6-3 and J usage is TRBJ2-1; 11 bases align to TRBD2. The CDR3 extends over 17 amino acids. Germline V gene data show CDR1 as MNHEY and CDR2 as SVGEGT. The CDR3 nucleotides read TGTGCAAGCAGGGGAATAGCGGGAGGGTTTTCCTACAATGAGCAGCTCTTC. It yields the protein CASRGIAGGFSYNEQLF.

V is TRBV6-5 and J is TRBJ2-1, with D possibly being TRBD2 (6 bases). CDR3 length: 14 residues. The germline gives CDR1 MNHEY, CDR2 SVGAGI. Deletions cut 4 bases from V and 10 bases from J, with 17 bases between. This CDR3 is CASSSPGLGIEQFF. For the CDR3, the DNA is TGTGCCAGCAGTTCTCCGGGACTTGGGATCGAGCAGTTCTTC.

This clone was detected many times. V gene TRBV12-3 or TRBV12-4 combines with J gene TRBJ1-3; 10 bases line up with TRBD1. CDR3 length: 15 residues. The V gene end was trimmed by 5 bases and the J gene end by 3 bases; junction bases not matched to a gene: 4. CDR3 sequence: CASSSGTGDGNTIYF. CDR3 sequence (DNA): TGTGCCAGCAGTAGTGGGACAGGGGATGGAAACACCATATATTTT.

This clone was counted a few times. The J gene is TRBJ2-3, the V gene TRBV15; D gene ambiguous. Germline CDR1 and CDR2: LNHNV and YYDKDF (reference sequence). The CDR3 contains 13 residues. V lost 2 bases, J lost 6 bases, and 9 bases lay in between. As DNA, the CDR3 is TGTGCCACCAGCAGAATGCATGGGGATACGCAGTATTTT. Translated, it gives CATSRMHGDTQYF. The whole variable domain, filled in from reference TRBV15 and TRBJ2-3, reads DAMVIQNPRYQVTQFGKPVTLSCSQTLNHNVMYWYQQKSSQAPKLLFHYYDKDFNNEADTPDNFQSRRPNTSFCFLDIRSPGLGDTAMYLCATSRMHGDTQYFGPGTRLTVL.

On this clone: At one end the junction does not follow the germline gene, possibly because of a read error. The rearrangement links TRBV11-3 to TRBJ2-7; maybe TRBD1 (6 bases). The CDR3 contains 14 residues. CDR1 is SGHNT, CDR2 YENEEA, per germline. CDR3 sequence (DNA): TGTGCCAGCATCTTGAACAGGGCCACCTACGATCAGTACTTC. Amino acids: CASILNRATYDQYF. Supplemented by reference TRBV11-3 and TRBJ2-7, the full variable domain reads EAGVVQSPRYKIIEKKQPVAFWCNPISGHNTLYWYLQNLGQGPELLIRYENEEAVDDSQLPKDRFSAERLKGVDSTLKIQPAELGDSAVYLCASILNRATYDQYFGPGTRLTVT.

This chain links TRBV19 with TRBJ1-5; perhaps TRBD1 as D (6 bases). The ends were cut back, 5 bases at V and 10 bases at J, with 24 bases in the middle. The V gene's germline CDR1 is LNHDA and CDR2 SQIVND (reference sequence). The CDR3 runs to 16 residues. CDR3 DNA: TGTGCCAGTAGTTCCCAGGGGATCGGCGGGCATCCCCCCCAGCATTTT. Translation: CASSSQGIGGHPPQHF.

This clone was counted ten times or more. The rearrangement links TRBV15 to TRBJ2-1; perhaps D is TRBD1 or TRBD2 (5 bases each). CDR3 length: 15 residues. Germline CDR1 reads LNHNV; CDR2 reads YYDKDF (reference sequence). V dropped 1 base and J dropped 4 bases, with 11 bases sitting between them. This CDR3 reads CATSRGGADYNEQFF. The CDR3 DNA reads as TGTGCCACCAGCAGAGGAGGGGCGGATTACAATGAGCAGTTCTTC.

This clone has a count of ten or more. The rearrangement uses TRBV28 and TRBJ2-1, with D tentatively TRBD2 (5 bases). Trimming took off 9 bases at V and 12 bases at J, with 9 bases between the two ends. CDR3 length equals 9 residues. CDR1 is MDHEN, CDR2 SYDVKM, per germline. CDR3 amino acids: CARSEGQFF. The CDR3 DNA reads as TGTGCCAGGTCCGAGGGGCAGTTCTTC.

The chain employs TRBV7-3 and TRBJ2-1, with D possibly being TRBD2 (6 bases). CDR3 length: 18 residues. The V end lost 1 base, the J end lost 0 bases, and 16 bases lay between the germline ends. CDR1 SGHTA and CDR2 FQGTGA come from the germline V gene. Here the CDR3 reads CASSLSATSFSSYNEQFF. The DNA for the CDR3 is TGTGCCAGCAGCTTAAGTGCTACTAGCTTTAGCTCCTACAATGAGCAGTTCTTC. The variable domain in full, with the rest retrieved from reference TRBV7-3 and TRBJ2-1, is GAGVSQTPSNKVTEKGKYVELRCDPISGHTALYWYRQSLGQGPEFLIYFQGTGAADDSGLPNDRFFAVRPEGSVSTLKIQRTERGDSAVYLCASSLSATSFSSYNEQFFGPGTRLTVL.

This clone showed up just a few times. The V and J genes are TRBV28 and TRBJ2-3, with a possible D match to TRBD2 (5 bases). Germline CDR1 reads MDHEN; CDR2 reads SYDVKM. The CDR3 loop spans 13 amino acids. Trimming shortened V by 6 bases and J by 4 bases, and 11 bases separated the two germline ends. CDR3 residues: CASRKEVADTQYF. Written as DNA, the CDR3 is TGTGCCAGCAGAAAGGAGGTGGCAGATACGCAGTATTTT.

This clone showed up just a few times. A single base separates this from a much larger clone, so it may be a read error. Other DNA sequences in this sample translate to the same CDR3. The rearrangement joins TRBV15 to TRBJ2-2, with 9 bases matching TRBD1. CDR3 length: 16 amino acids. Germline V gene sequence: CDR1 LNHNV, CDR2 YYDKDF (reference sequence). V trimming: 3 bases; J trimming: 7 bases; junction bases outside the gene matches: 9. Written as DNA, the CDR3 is TGTGCCACCAGCAGCCCGGGACAGGGTGCGAGCGGGGAGCTGTTTTTT. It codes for CATSSPGQGASGELFF.

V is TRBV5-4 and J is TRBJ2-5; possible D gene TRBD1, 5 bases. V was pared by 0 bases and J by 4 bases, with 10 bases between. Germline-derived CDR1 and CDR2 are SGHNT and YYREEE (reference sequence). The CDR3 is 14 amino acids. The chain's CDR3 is CASSLVQEGETQYF. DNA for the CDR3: TGTGCCAGCAGCTTGGTACAGGAAGGAGAGACCCAGTACTTC. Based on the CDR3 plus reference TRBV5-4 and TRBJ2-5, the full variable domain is ETGVTQSPTHLIKTRGQQVTLRCSSQSGHNTVSWYQQALGQGPQFIFQYYREEENGRGNFPPRFSGLQFPNYSSELNVNALELDDSALYLCASSLVQEGETQYFGPGTRLLVL.

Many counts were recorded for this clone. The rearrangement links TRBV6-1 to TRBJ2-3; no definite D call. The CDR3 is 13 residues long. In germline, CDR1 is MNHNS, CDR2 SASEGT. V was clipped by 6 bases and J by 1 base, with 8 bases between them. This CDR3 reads CASSSFGTDTQYF. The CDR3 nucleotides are TGTGCCAGCAGCTCTTTTGGCACAGATACGCAGTATTTT.

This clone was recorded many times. The CDR3 nucleotides read TGTGCCAGCAGTTCCCCGGGACTAGCGGGAGGGCCGGTCAGTTCGTACAATGAGCAGTTCTTC. This encodes CASSSPGLAGGPVSSYNEQFF. J is TRBJ2-1 and V is TRBV28; 16 bases line up with TRBD2. V shed 4 bases and J 4 bases; nucleotides not matched to a gene: 16. This CDR3 has 21 residues. From germline, CDR1 is MDHEN and CDR2 SYDVKM.

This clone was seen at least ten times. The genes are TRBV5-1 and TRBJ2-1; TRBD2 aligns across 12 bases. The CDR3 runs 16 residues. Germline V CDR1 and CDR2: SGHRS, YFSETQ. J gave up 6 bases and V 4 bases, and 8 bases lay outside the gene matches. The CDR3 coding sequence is TGCGCCAGCAGCACCCGGACTAGCGGGAACACCAATGAGCAGTTCTTC. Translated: CASSTRTSGNTNEQFF.

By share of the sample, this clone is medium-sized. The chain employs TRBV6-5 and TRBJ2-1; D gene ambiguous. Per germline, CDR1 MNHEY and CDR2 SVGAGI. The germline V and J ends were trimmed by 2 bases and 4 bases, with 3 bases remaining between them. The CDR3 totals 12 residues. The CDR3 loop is CASSYIYNEQFF. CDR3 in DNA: TGTGCCAGCAGTTACATTTACAATGAGCAGTTCTTC.

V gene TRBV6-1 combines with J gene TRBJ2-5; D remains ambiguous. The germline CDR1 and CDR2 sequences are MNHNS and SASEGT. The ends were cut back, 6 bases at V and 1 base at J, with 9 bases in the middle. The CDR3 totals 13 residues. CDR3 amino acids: CASRKARQETQYF. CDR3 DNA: TGTGCCAGCAGAAAAGCCCGCCAAGAGACCCAGTACTTC.

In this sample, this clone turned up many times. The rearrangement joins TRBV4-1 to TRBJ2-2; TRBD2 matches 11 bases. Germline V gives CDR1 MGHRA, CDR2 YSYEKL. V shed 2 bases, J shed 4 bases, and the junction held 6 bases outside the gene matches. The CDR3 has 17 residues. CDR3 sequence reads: CASSQILAGVTTGELFF. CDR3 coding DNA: TGCGCCAGCAGCCAAATACTAGCGGGAGTAACCACCGGGGAGCTGTTTTTT.

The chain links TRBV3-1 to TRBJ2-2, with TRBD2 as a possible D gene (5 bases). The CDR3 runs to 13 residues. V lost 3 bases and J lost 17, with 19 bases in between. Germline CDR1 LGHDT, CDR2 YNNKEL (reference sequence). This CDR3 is CASSQANTGDLFF. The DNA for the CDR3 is TGTGCCAGCAGCCAGGCTAACACCGGGGATCTTTTTTTT.